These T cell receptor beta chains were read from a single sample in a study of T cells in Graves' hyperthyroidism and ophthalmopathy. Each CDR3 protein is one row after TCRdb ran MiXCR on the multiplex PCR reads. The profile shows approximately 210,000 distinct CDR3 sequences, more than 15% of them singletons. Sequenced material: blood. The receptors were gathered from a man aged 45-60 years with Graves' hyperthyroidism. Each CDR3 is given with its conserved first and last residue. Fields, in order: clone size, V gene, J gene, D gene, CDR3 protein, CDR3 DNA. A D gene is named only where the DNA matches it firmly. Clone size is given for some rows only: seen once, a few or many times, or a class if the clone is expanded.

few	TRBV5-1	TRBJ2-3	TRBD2	CASSGTSGLTDTQYF	TGCGCCAGCAGCGGGACTAGCGGACTCACAGATACGCAGTATTTT
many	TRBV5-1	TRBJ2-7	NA	CASSFPLAGFLYEQYF	TGCGCCAGCAGCTTCCCCCTGGCAGGGTTTCTCTACGAGCAGTACTTC
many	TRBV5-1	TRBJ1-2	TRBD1	CASSLALDRADGYTF	TGCGCCAGCAGCTTGGCCCTGGACAGGGCGGATGGCTACACCTTC
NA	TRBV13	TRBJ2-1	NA	CASSPRGGARNEQFF	TGTGCCAGCAGCCCTCGTGGGGGGGCAAGGAATGAGCAGTTCTTC
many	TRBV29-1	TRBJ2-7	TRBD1	CSVGGQGSTYEQYF	TGCAGCGTGGGAGGACAGGGATCGACCTACGAGCAGTACTTC
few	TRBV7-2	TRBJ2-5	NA	CASSRNQGIGETQYF	TGTGCCAGCAGTAGAAATCAGGGGATCGGGGAGACCCAGTACTTC
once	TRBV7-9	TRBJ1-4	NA	CASSSLPNEKLFF	TGTGCCAGCAGCTCCCTCCCGAATGAAAAACTGTTTTTT
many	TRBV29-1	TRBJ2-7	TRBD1	CSAWGTGAIEQYF	TGCAGCGCCTGGGGGACAGGGGCGATAGAGCAGTACTTC
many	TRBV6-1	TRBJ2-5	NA	CASIVGETQYF	TGTGCCAGCATCGTGGGGGAGACCCAGTACTTC
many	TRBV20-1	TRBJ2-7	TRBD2	CSASGAGELSSSYEQYF	TGCAGTGCTTCCGGGGCGGGAGAGCTTTCAAGCTCCTACGAGCAGTACTTC
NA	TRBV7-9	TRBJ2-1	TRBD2	CASSQGLADHNEQFF	TGTGCCAGCAGCCAGGGACTAGCGGATCACAATGAGCAGTTCTTC
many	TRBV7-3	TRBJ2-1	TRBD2	CASSLNSGRANEQFF	TGTGCCAGCAGCTTAAATAGCGGGAGGGCTAATGAGCAGTTCTTC
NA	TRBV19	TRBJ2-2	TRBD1	CASSPGTGGVGELFF	TGTGCCAGTAGTCCGGGGACAGGGGGCGTCGGGGAGCTGTTTTTT
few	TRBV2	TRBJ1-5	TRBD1	CASSLGQGNIYSNQPQHF	TGTGCCAGCAGTCTGGGACAGGGAAACATTTATAGCAATCAGCCCCAGCATTTT
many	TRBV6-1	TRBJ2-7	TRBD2	CASSDLLGTSGSYEQYF	TGTGCCAGCAGTGACCTCCTCGGGACTAGCGGGAGCTACGAGCAGTACTTC
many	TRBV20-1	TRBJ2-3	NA	CSARGSGIDTQYF	TGCAGTGCTAGAGGCTCGGGGATAGATACGCAGTATTTT
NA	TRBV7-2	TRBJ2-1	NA	CASSSAPSSGMGEQFF	TGTGCCAGCAGCTCCGCCCCTTCCTCCGGGATGGGTGAGCAGTTCTTC
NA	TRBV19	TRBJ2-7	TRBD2	CASSIVSGSNEQYF	TGTGCCAGTAGTATAGTTAGCGGGAGTAACGAGCAGTACTTC
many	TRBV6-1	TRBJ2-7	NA	CASSESVESSYEQYF	TGTGCCAGCAGTGAATCGGTGGAAAGCTCCTACGAGCAGTACTTC
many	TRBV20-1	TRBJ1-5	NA	CSAIGDYNQPQHF	TGCAGTGCTATAGGAGATTATAATCAGCCCCAGCATTTT